This section outlines one T cell receptor beta chain sequence together with its context. The antigen is unknown. At one of its ends the junction is not consistent with the germline gene, which may arise from a read error. Germline values: CDR1 ENHRY, CDR2 SYGVKD. CDR3 size: 18 residues. TCRdb itself ran the RT-PCR reads through MiXCR, one entry per CDR3 protein. The sample includes about 530,000 distinct CDR3 sequences, 10% to 15% of them seen just once. The data are from a study of response to subunit inactivated influenza vaccine. Study-wide results and limits: With each seasonal influenza vaccination, the authors suggested, few new T cells are recruited.

This chain links TRBV10-3 with TRBJ2-1; TRBD2 agrees at 10 bases. The source of this sequence is a man aged 50 to 59 who received an inactivated influenza vaccine. This specimen was PBMCs from blood, taken on the day of vaccination. This chain's CDR3 is CAISGPSGGQSSCNEQFF. CDR3 nucleotides: TGTGCCATCAGTGGTCCTAGCGGGGGCCAGAGCTCCTGCAATGAGCAGTTCTTC.